What follows is one T cell receptor (beta chain) and its context. This specimen belongs to a study of blood T cell repertoires in COVID-19. About the research overall: PBMCs, B-cell-depleted T cells, or T cells were the source of the cDNA or gDNA that made up the material.

Individuals aged about 18 to 100 years were recruited from approximately 24 US areas. Cohorts were assigned according to the clinical history that participants reported. Libraries were prepared by immunoSEQ multiplex PCR; TCRdb keeps only in-frame clonotypes and omits some of them. Here the sample spans about 480,000 clones, approximately 90% being singletons. CDR3 length: 15 residues. Trimming removed 7 bases at V and 2 bases at J, with 17 bases between. From germline, CDR1 is SNHLY and CDR2 FYNNEI. V gene TRBV2 combines with J gene TRBJ2-5, with a tentative D call TRBD1 (6 bases). This TCR derives from a woman aged 35 to 49 who had recovered from COVID-19. Sequencing input: PBMCs or T cells enriched from blood (not recorded which). The CDR3, as DNA: TGTGCCAGCATCGAGACTCCTGGGACACAAGAGACCCAGTACTTC. Translating gives CASIETPGTQETQYF.